The 18 T cell receptor beta chains listed next were all sequenced from one sample in a study of T cell changes during pregnancy in multiple sclerosis (dated by TCRdb to between 2017 and 2020). Library creation used the immunoSEQ multiplex PCR assay. Sourced from immuneACCESS, this table was stored by TCRdb with only in-frame sequences that have V and J called. A share of the clones is absent; for the studies checked, an unresolved V gene accounts for under half, and the remainder has no known explanation. Recorded for this sample are approximately 20,000 clones; roughly 88% of them occurred a single time. Roughly 5.5% of the sample is taken by the ten largest. Specimen: CD8+ T cells from peripheral blood mononuclear cells, collected after pregnancy. The receptors derive from a female donor in good health, enrolled as a control in a pregnancy study.

The V gene is TRBV27, the J gene TRBJ2-7; TRBD1 aligns across 8 bases. The CDR3 contains 11 residues. Trimming took 8 bases from V and 3 from J; bases not matched to a gene: 0. Germline V gene lookup returns CDR1 MNHEY and CDR2 SMNVEV (reference sequence). CDR3 coding DNA: TGTGCCAGCGGGACAGGCTACGAGCAGTACTTC. This encodes CASGTGYEQYF.

V usage is TRBV4-3 and J usage is TRBJ1-4; 12 nucleotides line up with TRBD1. The CDR3 length is 19 residues. V was clipped by 1 base and J by 9 bases; unmatched bases: 15. Germline V lookup: CDR1 LGHNA, CDR2 YSLEER. The DNA for the CDR3 is TGCGCCAGCAGCCAAGGGCAGGGACAGGGGGCTGTGGTGGGTAAAAAACTGTTTTTT. It specifies CASSQGQGQGAVVGKKLFF.

The CDR3 loop is CASTPNGYTF. In DNA form, the CDR3 reads TGTGCCTCAACCCCTAATGGCTACACCTTC. This chain uses TRBV30 with TRBJ1-2, with D unclear. The CDR3 length is 10 residues. Deletions cut 7 bases from V and 6 bases from J, with 9 bases between. Per germline, CDR1 GTSNPN and CDR2 SVGIG (reference sequence).

V usage is TRBV4-3 and J usage is TRBJ2-3; 8 bases map to TRBD2. The CDR3 sequence is 15 residues long. Germline assignment: CDR1 LGHNA and CDR2 YSLEER. V shed 0 bases, J shed 4 bases, and the junction held 3 bases outside the gene matches. The CDR3 region has the DNA TGCGCCAGCAGCCAAGATCCGCGGGGGGCAGATACGCAGTATTTT. It is translated as CASSQDPRGADTQYF.

This rearrangement joins TRBV30 to TRBJ1-5; D perhaps matches TRBD1 (6 bases). V was pared by 5 bases and J by 1 base, with 18 bases between. Germline CDR1 and CDR2: GTSNPN and SVGIG (reference sequence). The CDR3 is 16 residues long. The CDR3 here is CAWSRGGLYSNQPQHF. CDR3 in DNA: TGTGCCTGGTCACGCGGGGGGCTTTACAGCAATCAGCCCCAGCATTTT.

Here the CDR3 reads CSATGQWAGGYGYTF. The CDR3 DNA reads TGCAGCGCTACGGGACAGTGGGCCGGAGGCTATGGCTACACCTTC. The chain recombines TRBV29-1 with TRBJ1-2; the match to TRBD1 covers 7 bases. With 7 bases clipped from V and 4 bases from J, the junction kept 15 bases outside the gene matches. The CDR3 length is 15 residues. From germline, CDR1 is SQVTM and CDR2 ANQGSEA.

J is TRBJ2-7 and V is TRBV19; TRBD2 is a possible D gene (5 bases). CDR1 LNHDA and CDR2 SQIVND come from the germline V gene (reference sequence). Trimming shortened V by 1 base and J by 0 bases, and 10 bases separated the two germline ends. This CDR3 is 15 amino acids long. CDR3 sequence reads: CASSIGTASSYEQYF. As DNA, the CDR3 is TGTGCCAGTAGTATAGGGACTGCGAGCTCCTACGAGCAGTACTTC.

The CDR3 reads CASSPRTGLYNEQFF. CDR3 nucleotides: TGCGCCAGCAGCCCGAGGACAGGGCTCTACAATGAGCAGTTCTTC. This chain connects TRBV4-3 to TRBJ2-1; 8 bases agree with TRBD1. J lost 3 bases, V lost 4 bases, and 5 bases had no gene match. This CDR3 has 15 amino acids. CDR1 is LGHNA and CDR2 is YSLEER in the germline V gene.

A single count supports this clone. The CDR3 spells CASSPSGTVFQETQYF. The DNA for the CDR3 is TGTGCCAGCTCACCTTCCGGGACAGTATTCCAAGAGACCCAGTACTTC. The chain has TRBV18 and TRBJ2-5; 7 bases align to TRBD1. The CDR3 is made up of 16 amino acids. CDR1 and CDR2 from the germline V gene are KGHSH and LQKENI. The V gene end was trimmed by 3 bases and the J gene end by 1 base; junction bases not matched to a gene: 8. The variable domain in full, with the rest retrieved from reference TRBV18 and TRBJ2-5, is NAGVMQNPRHLVRRRGQEARLRCSPMKGHSHVYWYRQLPEEGLKFMVYLQKENIIDESGMPKERFSAEFPKEGPSILRIQQVVRGDSAAYFCASSPSGTVFQETQYFGPGTRLLVL.

The chain is built from TRBV4-2 and TRBJ1-1; D call uncertain. Trimming left V 0 bases short and J 3 bases short, with 14 bases between. Looked up from germline, CDR1 is LGHNA and CDR2 is YNFKEQ. This CDR3 comprises 16 residues. This CDR3 is CASSQDSGNKDTEAFF. Written as DNA, the CDR3 is TGTGCCAGCAGCCAAGATTCGGGGAATAAGGACACTGAAGCTTTCTTT.

J is TRBJ2-7 and V is TRBV9; D perhaps matches TRBD1 (5 bases). Germline assignment: CDR1 SGDLS and CDR2 YYNGEE. This CDR3 contains 14 residues. Trimming removed 0 bases at V and 5 bases at J, with 12 bases between. The CDR3 DNA follows: TGTGCCAGCAGCGTAGTAGGTCAGGGCGACGAGCAGTACTTC. Amino acid sequence: CASSVVGQGDEQYF.

The V call is TRBV7-9, the J call TRBJ2-1, with 7 bases aligning to TRBD2. CDR1 and CDR2 from the germline V gene are SEHNR and FQNEAQ (reference sequence). The CDR3 is 14 amino acids. V shed 8 bases, J shed 4 bases, and the junction held 8 bases outside the gene matches. CDR3: CASVSREGYNEQFF. CDR3 coding DNA: TGTGCCAGCGTCTCTAGGGAGGGATACAATGAGCAGTTCTTC.

A single count supports this clone. This sequence joins TRBV29-1 and TRBJ1-2, with D perhaps matching TRBD1 (5 bases). V was pared by 2 bases and J by 3 bases, with 13 bases between. Germline CDR1 is SQVTM and CDR2 is ANQGSEA. This CDR3 spans 14 amino acids. The CDR3, as DNA: TGCAGCGTTGAAAGGGGAGGGGAGGACTATGGCTACACCTTC. Translating gives CSVERGGEDYGYTF.

The rearrangement links TRBV29-1 to TRBJ1-1; D uncertain. Germline assignment: CDR1 SQVTM and CDR2 ANQGSEA. CDR3 length equals 11 residues. The germline V and J ends were trimmed by 6 bases and 2 bases, with 7 bases remaining between them. The CDR3, as DNA: TGCAGCGTCGAGGTAAACACTGAAGCTTTCTTT. Amino acids: CSVEVNTEAFF.

The V call is TRBV4-3, the J call TRBJ2-7; the D gene is possibly TRBD1 (6 bases). The CDR3 covers 14 residues. V shed 2 bases and J shed 2 bases, with 10 bases lying between them. In germline, CDR1 is LGHNA, CDR2 YSLEER. DNA for the CDR3: TGCGCCAGCAGCCAATACAGGGAAGCCTACGAGCAGTACTTC. Protein sequence: CASSQYREAYEQYF.

This chain connects TRBV2 to TRBJ1-1, with D tentatively TRBD1 (6 bases). The V gene's germline CDR1 is SNHLY and CDR2 FYNNEI. The CDR3 runs to 13 residues. Between the trimmed V and J ends, which lost 3 bases and 7 bases, there was a span of 12 bases. The DNA for the CDR3 is TGTGCCAGCAGTGACAGGGACATCGATGAAGCTTTCTTT. The encoded protein is CASSDRDIDEAFF.

This chain links TRBV5-4 with TRBJ1-1, with D possibly TRBD1 on 5 matching bases. The CDR3 covers 13 residues. Trimming stripped 0 bases from V and 9 bases from J, with 12 bases between. Germline V gene sequence: CDR1 SGHNT, CDR2 YYREEE (reference sequence). The CDR3 DNA sequence: TGTGCCAGCAGCTTGGACAGGACCAAGAAAGCTTTCTTT. This encodes CASSLDRTKKAFF.

The J gene is TRBJ1-1, the V gene TRBV2; D is possibly TRBD1 (5 bases). From germline, CDR1 is SNHLY and CDR2 FYNNEI. The CDR3 contains 13 residues. Between the trimmed V and J ends, which lost 8 bases and 8 bases, there was a span of 18 bases. The CDR3 sequence: CASVVGARREAFF. For the CDR3, the DNA is TGTGCCAGCGTGGTAGGGGCCCGGCGGGAAGCTTTCTTT.